This TCR beta chain is drawn from a study of Graves' ophthalmopathy and Graves' hyperthyroidism. General study findings and limits: Blood also contained most of the expanded thyroid clonotypes above 0.001 frequency.

With regard to this clonotype: Its antigen remains unidentified.

Ophthalmopathy absent within 18 months of follow-up marked hyperthyroidism as stable. Exclusion applied to patients with other autoimmune diseases, uncontrolled infections, pregnancy or lactation. Diagnostic conclusions were grounded in clinical symptoms, serum thyroxine, TRAb, thyroid ultrasound and orbital computed tomography. Using RNA transcripts, the TCR beta CDR3 regions were amplified. An initial RT-PCR round employing HTBI primers preceded a second-round multiplex PCR. TCRdb called the multiplex PCR reads again in MiXCR, with one record for every CDR3 protein. In the table there are about 39,000 distinct CDR3 sequences, approximately 46% of which are singletons. The sequence derives from an adult woman with stable Graves' hyperthyroidism. The material sequenced was peripheral blood.

The DNA of the CDR3 is TGCAGTGCTAGAGGGCTGGACAGGGGAGGGGCCTCCTACGAGCAGTACTTC. Amino acid sequence: CSARGLDRGGASYEQYF. The chain uses TRBV20-1 and TRBJ2-7; TRBD1 matches at 9 bases. CDR1 DFQATT and CDR2 SNEGSKA come from the germline V gene (reference sequence). V lost 1 base and J lost 0; bases outside the gene matches: 10. The CDR3 has 17 residues.